The clone carrying this T cell receptor (beta chain) was seen a handful of times. Its antigen is undetermined. This entry is derived from a study of blood T cells in healthy people across ages. The study's findings and limits: A roughly linear age-dependent decrease characterized TCR beta diversity per million T cells.

Looked up from germline, CDR1 is LNHDA and CDR2 is SQIVND (reference sequence). Trimming removed 3 bases at V and 4 bases at J, with 18 bases between. The CDR3 has 16 amino acids. Using a J-beta primer mix together with a sample-barcoded 5' primer, a second PCR was run for about 6 to 12 cycles. TCRdb recomputed calls from the 5' RACE reads with MiXCR, one row per CDR3 protein. This table holds 1.5 million to 2 million distinct CDR3 sequences, 39% found once. Sequencing was performed on blood. The genes are TRBV19 and TRBJ1-2; possibly TRBD1 for D (5 bases). This clonotype was obtained from a human donor in good health. The CDR3 DNA sequence: TGTGCCAGTAGTATCCGGGGCTCGAACGCTGTCTATGGCTACACCTTC. Amino acid sequence: CASSIRGSNAVYGYTF.